Shown below are 6 T cell receptor beta chains from a single sample sequenced in a study of cytomegalovirus exposure and HLA in healthy donors. The PCR contained 60 Vbeta and 13 Jbeta primers. The repertoire was sequenced with immunoSEQ multiplex PCR; TCRdb's copy has only in-frame clones and lacks some. Among more than 150,000 clones listed, 60% to 85% were seen once. Material: PBMCs. Receptors were obtained from a man aged 18 to 30 in good health and CMV-seronegative.

Here the CDR3 reads CASSPPLGGILKQFF. The DNA of the CDR3 is TGTGCCAGCAGCCCTCCCTTGGGGGGGATCCTCAAGCAGTTCTTC. This chain connects TRBV9 to TRBJ2-1, with 7 bases aligning to TRBD2. With 4 bases clipped from V and 11 bases from J, the junction kept 15 bases outside the gene matches. The CDR3 runs 15 residues. The germline CDR1 and CDR2 sequences are SGDLS and YYNGEE.

In DNA, the CDR3 is TGTGCCAGCAGAAGAACTCCGGGACAGTCGAAGGGCTACACCTTC. This encodes CASRRTPGQSKGYTF. The chain employs TRBV7-8 and TRBJ1-2, with 7 positions matching TRBD1. V dropped 6 bases and J dropped 8; count of bases not matched to a gene: 15. The germline CDR1 and CDR2 sequences are SGHVS and FQNEAQ. There are 15 residues in the CDR3.

Written as DNA, the CDR3 is TGTGCCAGCAGCCCCGCACAGGTCTATGGCTACACCTTC. Translating gives CASSPAQVYGYTF. The gene calls are TRBV5-4 and TRBJ1-2; possibly TRBD1 for D (5 bases). The CDR3 totals 13 residues. The V end was cut by 4 bases, the J end by 4 bases, with 11 bases between. Germline-derived CDR1 and CDR2 are SGHNT and YYREEE (reference sequence). The variable domain in full, completed from reference TRBV5-4 and TRBJ1-2, reads ETGVTQSPTHLIKTRGQQVTLRCSSQSGHNTVSWYQQALGQGPQFIFQYYREEENGRGNFPPRFSGLQFPNYSSELNVNALELDDSALYLCASSPAQVYGYTFGSGTRLTVV.

J is TRBJ1-5 and V is TRBV30; D is uncertain. Per the germline V gene, CDR1 is GTSNPN and CDR2 is SVGIG (reference sequence). The length of the CDR3 is 13 residues. V lost 2 bases and J lost 7, with 12 bases in between. This CDR3 reads CAWSSGIGQPQHF. The CDR3 coding sequence is TGTGCCTGGAGTAGCGGGATAGGACAGCCCCAGCATTTT. Complete variable domain (other parts from reference TRBV30 and TRBJ1-5): SQTIHQWPATLVQPVGSPLSLECTVEGTSNPNLYWYRQAAGRGLQLLFYSVGIGQISSEVPQNLSASRPQDRQFILSSKKLLLSDSGFYLCAWSSGIGQPQHFGDGTRLSIL.

The CDR3 spells CASSLARTITDTQYF. The CDR3 nucleotides are TGCGCCAGCAGCTTGGCCCGGACTATCACAGATACGCAGTATTTT. The chain is built from TRBV5-1 and TRBJ2-3; a possible D gene is TRBD2 (6 bases). V lost 0 bases and J 2 bases, leaving 10 bases between the germline ends. CDR3 length: 15 amino acids. CDR1 and CDR2 (germline): SGHRS, YFSETQ.

The chain combines TRBV11-3 with TRBJ2-1, with TRBD2 as a possible D gene (6 bases). The CDR3 consists of 13 residues. The germline gives CDR1 SGHNT, CDR2 YENEEA. With 5 bases removed from V and 9 bases from J, the gap between germline ends came to 14 bases. The CDR3 DNA follows: TGTGCCAGCAGCCCGACTATCGGGGGTGAGCAGTTCTTC. Encoded protein: CASSPTIGGEQFF.